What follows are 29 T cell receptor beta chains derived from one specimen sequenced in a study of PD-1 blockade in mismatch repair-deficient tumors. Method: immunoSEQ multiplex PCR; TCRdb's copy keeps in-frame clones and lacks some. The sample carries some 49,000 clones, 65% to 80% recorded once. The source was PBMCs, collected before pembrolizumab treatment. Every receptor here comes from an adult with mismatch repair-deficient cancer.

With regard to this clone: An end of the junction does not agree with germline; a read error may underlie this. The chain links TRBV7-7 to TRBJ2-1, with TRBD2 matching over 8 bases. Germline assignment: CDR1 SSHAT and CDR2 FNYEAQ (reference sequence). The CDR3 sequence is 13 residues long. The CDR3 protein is CASSLAGNNEQFF. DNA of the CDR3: TGTGCTAGCAGCTTAGCGGGGAACAATGAGCAGTTCTTC. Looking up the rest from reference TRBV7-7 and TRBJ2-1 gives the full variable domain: GAGVSQSPRYKVTKRGQDVTLRCDPISSHATLYWYQQALGQGPEFLTYFNYEAQPDKSGLPSDRFSAERPEGSISTLTIQRTEQRDSAMYRCASSLAGNNEQFFGPGTRLTVL.

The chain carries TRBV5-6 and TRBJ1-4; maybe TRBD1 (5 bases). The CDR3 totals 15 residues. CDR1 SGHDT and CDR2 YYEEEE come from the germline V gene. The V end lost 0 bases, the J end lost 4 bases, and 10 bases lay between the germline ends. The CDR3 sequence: CASSLGQIINEKLFF. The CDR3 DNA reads TGTGCCAGCAGCTTGGGACAGATAATTAATGAAAAACTGTTTTTT.

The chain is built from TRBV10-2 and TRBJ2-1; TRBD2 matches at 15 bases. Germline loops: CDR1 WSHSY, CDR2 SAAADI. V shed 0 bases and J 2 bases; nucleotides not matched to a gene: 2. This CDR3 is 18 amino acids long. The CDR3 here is CASSESGLAGGTYNEQFF. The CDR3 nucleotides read TGCGCCAGCAGTGAGTCGGGACTAGCGGGAGGTACCTACAATGAGCAGTTCTTC.

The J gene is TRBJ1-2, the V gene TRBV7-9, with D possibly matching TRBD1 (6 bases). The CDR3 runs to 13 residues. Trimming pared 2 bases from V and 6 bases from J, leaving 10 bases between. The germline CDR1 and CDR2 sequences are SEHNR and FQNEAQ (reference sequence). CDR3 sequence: CASSLRGGNGYTF. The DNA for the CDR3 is TGTGCCAGCAGCTTACGGGGGGGCAATGGCTACACCTTC.

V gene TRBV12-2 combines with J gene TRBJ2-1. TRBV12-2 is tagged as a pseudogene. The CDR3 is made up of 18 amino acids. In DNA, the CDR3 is TGTGCAAGGATTCTTGGACCAATGAATGAGAGCTCCTACAATGAGCAGTTCTTC. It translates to CARILGPMNESSYNEQFF.

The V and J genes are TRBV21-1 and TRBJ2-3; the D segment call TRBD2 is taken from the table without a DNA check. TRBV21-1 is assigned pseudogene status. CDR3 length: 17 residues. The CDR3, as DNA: TGTGCCAGCAGCGCCCAGAGACTAGCGGGAGGGCCGGATACGCAGTATTTT. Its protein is CASSAQRLAGGPDTQYF.

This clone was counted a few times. CDR3 amino acids: CASSLDMDTGELFF. The CDR3 bases are TGTGCCAGCAGCTTAGATATGGACACCGGGGAGCTGTTTTTT. The chain recombines TRBV11-3 with TRBJ2-2; no reliable D call. The germline V and J ends were trimmed by 0 bases and 3 bases, with 5 bases remaining between them. The CDR3 consists of 14 residues. Per germline, CDR1 SGHNT and CDR2 YENEEA.

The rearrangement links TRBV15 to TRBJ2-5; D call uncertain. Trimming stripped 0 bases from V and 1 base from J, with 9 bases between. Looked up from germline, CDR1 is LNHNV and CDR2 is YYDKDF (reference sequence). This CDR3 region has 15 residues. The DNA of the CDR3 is TGTGCCACCAGCAGAGATGACACAGTCCAAGAGACCCAGTACTTC. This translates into CATSRDDTVQETQYF.

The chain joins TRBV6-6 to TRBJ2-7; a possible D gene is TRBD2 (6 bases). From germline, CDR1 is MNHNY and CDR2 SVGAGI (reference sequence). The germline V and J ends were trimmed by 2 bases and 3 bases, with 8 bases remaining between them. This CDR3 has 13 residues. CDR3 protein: CASSYGRDYEQYF. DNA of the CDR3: TGTGCCAGCAGTTACGGGCGGGACTACGAGCAGTACTTC.

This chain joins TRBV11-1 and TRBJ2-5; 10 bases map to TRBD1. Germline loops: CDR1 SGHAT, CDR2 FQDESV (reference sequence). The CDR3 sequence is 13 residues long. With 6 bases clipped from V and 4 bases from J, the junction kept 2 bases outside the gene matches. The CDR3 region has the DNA TGTGCCAGCAGTCGGGACAGGGGAGAGACCCAGTACTTC. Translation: CASSRDRGETQYF.

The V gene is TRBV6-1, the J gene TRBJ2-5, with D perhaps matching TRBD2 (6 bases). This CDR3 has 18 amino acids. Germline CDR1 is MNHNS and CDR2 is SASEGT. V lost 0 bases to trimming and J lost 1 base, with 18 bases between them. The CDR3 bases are TGTGCCAGCAGTGAAGCTTTGTTAGCGGAAATCCTCCAAGAGACCCAGTACTTC. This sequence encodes CASSEALLAEILQETQYF.

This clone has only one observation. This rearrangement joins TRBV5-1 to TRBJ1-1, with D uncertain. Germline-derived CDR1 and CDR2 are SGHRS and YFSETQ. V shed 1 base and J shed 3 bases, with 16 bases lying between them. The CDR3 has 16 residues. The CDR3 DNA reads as TGCGCCAGCAGCTTGTCCCCGAGGCGGGCTGACACTGAAGCTTTCTTT. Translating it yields CASSLSPRRADTEAFF. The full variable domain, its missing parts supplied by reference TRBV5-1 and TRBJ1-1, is KAGVTQTPRYLIKTRGQQVTLSCSPISGHRSVSWYQQTPGQGLQFLFEYFSETQRNKGNFPGRFSGRQFSNSRSEMNVSTLELGDSALYLCASSLSPRRADTEAFFGQGTRLTVV.

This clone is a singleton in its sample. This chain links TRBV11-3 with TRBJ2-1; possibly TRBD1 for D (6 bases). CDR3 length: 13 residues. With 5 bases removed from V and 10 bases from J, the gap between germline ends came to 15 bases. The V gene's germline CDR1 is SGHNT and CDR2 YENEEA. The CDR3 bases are TGTGCCAGCAGCCCAGGACAGACTGGGGAGCAGTTCTTC. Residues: CASSPGQTGEQFF.

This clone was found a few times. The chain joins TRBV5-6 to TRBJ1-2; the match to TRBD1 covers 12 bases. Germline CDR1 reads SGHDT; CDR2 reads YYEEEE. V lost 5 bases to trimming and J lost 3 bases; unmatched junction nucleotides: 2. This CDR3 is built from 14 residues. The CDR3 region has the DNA TGTGCCAGCAGGGGACAGGGGGCGGACTATGGCTACACCTTC. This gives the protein CASRGQGADYGYTF.

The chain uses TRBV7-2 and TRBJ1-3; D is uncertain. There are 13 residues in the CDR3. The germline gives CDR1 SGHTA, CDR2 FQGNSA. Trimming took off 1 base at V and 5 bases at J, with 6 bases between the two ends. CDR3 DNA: TGTGCCAGCAGCTTAGACCCAAGAAACACCATATATTTT. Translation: CASSLDPRNTIYF.

CDR3 in DNA: TGTGCCAGCAGTCCCTGGGGGGGGGCGGATAGCAATCAGCCCCAGCATTTT. Translation: CASSPWGGADSNQPQHF. This rearrangement joins TRBV27 to TRBJ1-5; TRBD1 might be the D (6 bases). This CDR3 has 17 residues. The V gene lost 5 bases and the J gene lost 0 bases, with 17 bases spanning the gap. Germline values: CDR1 MNHEY, CDR2 SMNVEV (reference sequence).

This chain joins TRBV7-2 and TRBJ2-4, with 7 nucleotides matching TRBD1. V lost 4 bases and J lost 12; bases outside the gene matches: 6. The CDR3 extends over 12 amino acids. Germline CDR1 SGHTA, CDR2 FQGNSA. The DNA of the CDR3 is TGTGCCAGCAGCTCGACCGGGACAGCTCAGTACTTC. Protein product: CASSSTGTAQYF. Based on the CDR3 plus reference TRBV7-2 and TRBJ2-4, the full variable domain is GAGVSQSPSNKVTEKGKDVELRCDPISGHTALYWYRQSLGQGLEFLIYFQGNSAPDKSGLPSDRFSAERTGGSVSTLTIQRTQQEDSAVYLCASSSTGTAQYFGAGTRLSVL.

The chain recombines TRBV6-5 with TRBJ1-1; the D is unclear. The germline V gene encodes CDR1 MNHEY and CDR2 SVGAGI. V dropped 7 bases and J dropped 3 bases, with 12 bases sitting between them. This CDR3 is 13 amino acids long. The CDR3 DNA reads TGTGCCAGCAACCGTGTGGCCGACACTGAAGCTTTCTTT. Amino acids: CASNRVADTEAFF.

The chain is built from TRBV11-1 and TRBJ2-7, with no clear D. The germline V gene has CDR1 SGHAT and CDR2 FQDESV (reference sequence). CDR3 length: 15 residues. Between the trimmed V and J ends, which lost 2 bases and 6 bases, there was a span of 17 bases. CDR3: CASSLIGPGTGEQYF. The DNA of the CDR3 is TGTGCCAGCAGCTTAATTGGTCCTGGAACGGGCGAGCAGTACTTC. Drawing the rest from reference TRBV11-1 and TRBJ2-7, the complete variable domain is EAEVAQSPRYKITEKSQAVAFWCDPISGHATLYWYRQILGQGPELLVQFQDESVVDDSQLPKDRFSAERLKGVDSTLKIQPAELGDSAMYLCASSLIGPGTGEQYFGPGTRLTVT.

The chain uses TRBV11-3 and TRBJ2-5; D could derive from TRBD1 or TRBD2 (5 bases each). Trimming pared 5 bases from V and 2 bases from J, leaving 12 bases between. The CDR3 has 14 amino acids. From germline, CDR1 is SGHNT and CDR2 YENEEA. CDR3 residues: CASSPGTEQETQYF. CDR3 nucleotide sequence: TGTGCCAGCAGCCCTGGGACGGAACAAGAGACCCAGTACTTC.

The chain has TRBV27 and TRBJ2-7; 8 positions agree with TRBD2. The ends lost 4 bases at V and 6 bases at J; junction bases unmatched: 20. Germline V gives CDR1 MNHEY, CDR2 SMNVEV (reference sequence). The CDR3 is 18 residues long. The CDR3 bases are TGTGCCAGCAGTTGGCGGGTGGGACTAGGCTCGAGTCCTTTCGAGCAGTACTTC. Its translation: CASSWRVGLGSSPFEQYF.

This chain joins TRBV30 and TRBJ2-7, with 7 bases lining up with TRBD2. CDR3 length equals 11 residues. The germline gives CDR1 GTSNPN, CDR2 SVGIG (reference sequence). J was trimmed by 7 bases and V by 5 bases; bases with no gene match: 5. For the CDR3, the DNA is TGTGCCTGGGCCCGGGAGGAAGAGCAGTACTTC. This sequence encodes CAWAREEEQYF. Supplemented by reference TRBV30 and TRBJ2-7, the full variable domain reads SQTIHQWPATLVQPVGSPLSLECTVEGTSNPNLYWYRQAAGRGLQLLFYSVGIGQISSEVPQNLSASRPQDRQFILSSKKLLLSDSGFYLCAWAREEEQYFGPGTRLTVT.

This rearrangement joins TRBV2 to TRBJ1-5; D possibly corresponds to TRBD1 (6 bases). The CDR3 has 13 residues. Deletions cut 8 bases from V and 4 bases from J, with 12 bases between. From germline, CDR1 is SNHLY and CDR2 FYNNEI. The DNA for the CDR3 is TGTGCCAGCGAAATACAGGGAAATCAGCCCCAGCATTTT. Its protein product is CASEIQGNQPQHF.

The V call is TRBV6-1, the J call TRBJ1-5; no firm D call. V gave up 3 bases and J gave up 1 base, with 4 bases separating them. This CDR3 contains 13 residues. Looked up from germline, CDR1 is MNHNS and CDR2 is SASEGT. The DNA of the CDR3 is TGTGCCAGCAGTGACGGGAGCAATCAGCCCCAGCATTTT. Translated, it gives CASSDGSNQPQHF.

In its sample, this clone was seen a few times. In DNA, the CDR3 is TGTGCCAGCAGATCCCAGGCGGGAGGAATTTACGAGCAGTACTTC. Encoded protein: CASRSQAGGIYEQYF. V gene TRBV7-8 combines with J gene TRBJ2-7; 8 bases match TRBD2. CDR1 and CDR2 from the germline V gene are SGHVS and FQNEAQ. This CDR3 has 15 residues. J gave up 4 bases and V 6 bases, and 11 bases lay outside the gene matches.

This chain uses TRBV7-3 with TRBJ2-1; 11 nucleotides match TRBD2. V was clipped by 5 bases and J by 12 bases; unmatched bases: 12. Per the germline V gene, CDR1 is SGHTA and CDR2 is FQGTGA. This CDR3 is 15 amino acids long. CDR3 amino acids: CASSPTGTSGTGQFF. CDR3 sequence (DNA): TGTGCCAGCAGCCCGACCGGGACTAGCGGTACAGGGCAGTTCTTC. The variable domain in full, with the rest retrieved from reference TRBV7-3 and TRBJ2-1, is GAGVSQTPSNKVTEKGKYVELRCDPISGHTALYWYRQSLGQGPEFLIYFQGTGAADDSGLPNDRFFAVRPEGSVSTLKIQRTERGDSAVYLCASSPTGTSGTGQFFGPGTRLTVL.

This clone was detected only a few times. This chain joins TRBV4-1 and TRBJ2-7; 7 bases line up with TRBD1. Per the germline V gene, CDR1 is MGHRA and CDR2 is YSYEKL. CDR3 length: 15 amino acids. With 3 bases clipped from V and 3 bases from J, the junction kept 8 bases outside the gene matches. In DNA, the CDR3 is TGCGCCAGCAGCCACGGGACAGCGATAATCTACGAGCAGTACTTC. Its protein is CASSHGTAIIYEQYF.

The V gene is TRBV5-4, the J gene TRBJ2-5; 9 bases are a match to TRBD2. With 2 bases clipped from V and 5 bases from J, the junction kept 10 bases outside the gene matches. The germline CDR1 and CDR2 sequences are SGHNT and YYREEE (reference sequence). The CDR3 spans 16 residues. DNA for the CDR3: TGTGCCAGCAGCTTACCTATAGCGGGAGAGGAGGAGACCCAGTACTTC. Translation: CASSLPIAGEEETQYF.

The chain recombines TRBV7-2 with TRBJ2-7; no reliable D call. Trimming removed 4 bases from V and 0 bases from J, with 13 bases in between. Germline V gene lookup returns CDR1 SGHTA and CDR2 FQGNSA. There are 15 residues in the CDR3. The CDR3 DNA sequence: TGTGCCAGCAGCTCGACGCCCCAAGTCTCCTACGAGCAGTACTTC. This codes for CASSSTPQVSYEQYF.